A single sample is the source of the 17 T cell receptor beta chains below, sequenced in a study of a mutant IDH1 vaccine in newly diagnosed glioma. For these receptors, no antigen is known. The sample's time point: week 47, end of study. One vaccine dose held 300 ug of mutant IDH1 20-mer peptide and came with topical imiquimod. TCRdb's copy holds only in-frame clones and misses some; the assay was immunoSEQ multiplex PCR. The data contain 56,000 or so clones, about 79% of them singletons. Material: PBMCs, obtained from a glioma patient whose treatment included an IDH1 peptide vaccine. The receptors were sampled from a man aged 45 to 65 with glioma.

This rearrangement joins TRBV4-2 to TRBJ2-7, with D possibly being TRBD1 (5 bases). The germline CDR1 and CDR2 sequences are LGHNA and YNFKEQ. The CDR3 length is 14 residues. Trimming removed 0 bases from V and 3 bases from J, with 9 bases in between. The CDR3 is CASSQESTVYEQYF. In DNA form, the CDR3 reads TGTGCCAGCAGCCAAGAATCGACAGTCTACGAGCAGTACTTC.

This clone was detected only once. The chain joins TRBV6-4 to TRBJ2-2, with D possibly matching TRBD1 (5 bases). The V end was cut by 3 bases, the J end by 5 bases, with 10 bases between. Germline CDR1 is MRHNA and CDR2 is SNTAGT. The CDR3 sequence is 14 residues long. CDR3 in DNA: TGTGCCAGCAGTGAAGGGGTGACGACCGGGGAGCTGTTTTTT. Translating it yields CASSEGVTTGELFF.

This clone is a singleton in its sample. The chain carries TRBV28 and TRBJ2-1; D tentatively reads TRBD1 or TRBD2 (6 bases each). The V end was cut by 3 bases, the J end by 3 bases, with 12 bases between. Germline CDR1 MDHEN, CDR2 SYDVKM. The CDR3 is 15 amino acids. The CDR3 loop is CASSLSGAGYNEQFF. CDR3 DNA: TGTGCCAGCAGTTTGTCGGGGGCCGGCTACAATGAGCAGTTCTTC.

The chain has TRBV15 and TRBJ1-5, with D hard to call. The CDR3 runs to 15 residues. Trimming took off 0 bases at V and 7 bases at J, with 13 bases between the two ends. Germline CDR1 and CDR2: LNHNV and YYDKDF (reference sequence). CDR3 coding DNA: TGTGCCACCAGCAGAGAGGGGATTGGTCGGCAGCCCCAGCATTTT. It codes for CATSREGIGRQPQHF.

V and J are TRBV4-3 and TRBJ2-2, with TRBD1 as a possible D gene (5 bases). CDR3 length: 14 residues. Trimming shortened V by 0 bases and J by 7 bases, and 9 bases separated the two germline ends. Germline V gives CDR1 LGHNA, CDR2 YSLEER. CDR3 nucleotides: TGCGCCAGCAGCCAAGATGGCAGGGACGGGGAGCTGTTTTTT. Translation: CASSQDGRDGELFF.

The chain links TRBV4-2 to TRBJ1-4; the D is unclear. CDR3 length: 16 amino acids. V was cut by 0 bases and J by 10 bases, with 18 bases left in between. Germline V gene data show CDR1 as LGHNA and CDR2 as YNFKEQ. CDR3 residues: CASSQEGSGGNGKLFF. The CDR3 nucleotides read TGTGCCAGCAGCCAAGAAGGGTCAGGAGGTAACGGAAAACTGTTTTTT.

V is TRBV5-1 and J is TRBJ1-6, with 7 bases matching TRBD1. Trimming took 4 bases from V and 8 from J; bases not matched to a gene: 6. The germline V gene encodes CDR1 SGHRS and CDR2 YFSETQ. The CDR3 is 14 residues long. The CDR3 DNA is TGCGCCAGCAGCCCGGGACAGCCGGATTCACCCCTCCACTTT. Translating gives CASSPGQPDSPLHF.

J is TRBJ1-2 and V is TRBV7-9; a weak D match, TRBD1 (5 bases). V lost 3 bases and J 6 bases, leaving 11 bases between the germline ends. CDR3 size: 13 residues. In germline, CDR1 is SEHNR, CDR2 FQNEAQ (reference sequence). CDR3 nucleotide sequence: TGTGCCAGCAGCTTCGGGGGTTTGAATGGCTACACCTTC. Encoded protein: CASSFGGLNGYTF.

The rearrangement joins TRBV7-9 to TRBJ2-3; D is possibly TRBD2 (6 bases). The germline V gene has CDR1 SEHNR and CDR2 FQNEAQ (reference sequence). Deletions cut 4 bases from V and 6 bases from J, with 14 bases between. The CDR3 loop spans 14 amino acids. CDR3 bases: TGTGCCAGCAGCTCCGTAGCGGACTTGGATACGCAGTATTTT. Residues: CASSSVADLDTQYF.

This clone was picked up one time. The chain joins TRBV4-1 to TRBJ2-3, with TRBD1 identical over 8 bases. V was clipped by 3 bases and J by 3 bases; unmatched bases: 5. CDR3 size: 15 residues. Germline loops: CDR1 MGHRA, CDR2 YSYEKL. The CDR3 DNA is TGCGCCAGCAGCCAGGACAGGGTAGGAACAGATACGCAGTATTTT. This codes for CASSQDRVGTDTQYF.

The chain is built from TRBV5-1 and TRBJ2-5; D is perhaps TRBD1 (6 bases). CDR1 and CDR2 (germline): SGHRS, YFSETQ. The CDR3 has 15 residues. V was pared by 2 bases and J by 7 bases, with 18 bases between. Here the CDR3 reads CASSFGSGDIGTQYF. In DNA form, the CDR3 reads TGCGCCAGCAGCTTCGGGTCAGGGGATATCGGGACCCAGTACTTC.

In its sample, this clone was seen once. This sequence joins TRBV18 and TRBJ2-7, with TRBD1 as a possible D gene (5 bases). The germline V and J ends were trimmed by 2 bases and 4 bases, with 9 bases remaining between them. The length of the CDR3 is 13 residues. From germline, CDR1 is KGHSH and CDR2 LQKENI. The CDR3 region is CASSPRGMYEQYF. DNA for the CDR3: TGTGCCAGCTCACCAAGGGGTATGTACGAGCAGTACTTC.

V and J are TRBV10-3 and TRBJ1-5, with D possibly being TRBD1 (5 bases). Germline V gene sequence: CDR1 ENHRY, CDR2 SYGVKD. The CDR3 spans 12 residues. V was clipped by 6 bases and J by 3 bases, with 6 bases between them. CDR3 bases: TGTGCCATCAGGGGACCCAATCAGCCCCAGCATTTT. Amino acid sequence: CAIRGPNQPQHF.

The chain carries TRBV30 and TRBJ2-2; possibly TRBD2 for D (7 bases). The CDR3 consists of 15 residues. Germline V gene lookup returns CDR1 GTSNPN and CDR2 SVGIG (reference sequence). V lost 2 bases and J 6 bases, leaving 16 bases between the germline ends. This CDR3 reads CAWSSVRGGSGELFF. The DNA of the CDR3 is TGTGCCTGGAGTTCAGTCAGGGGAGGGTCCGGGGAGCTGTTTTTT.

The gene calls are TRBV7-2 and TRBJ2-1, with D perhaps matching TRBD2 (7 bases). Per the germline V gene, CDR1 is SGHTA and CDR2 is FQGNSA. The V end was cut by 6 bases, the J end by 2 bases, with 14 bases between. The CDR3 loop spans 15 amino acids. The CDR3 nucleotides read TGTGCCAGCAGGGCGGGGGCTCTTGCCTACAATGAGCAGTTCTTC. It is translated as CASRAGALAYNEQFF.

CDR3 nucleotide sequence: TGCAGCGGGGGTGAGCAGTTCTTC. Translation gives CSGGEQFF. This sequence joins TRBV29-1 and TRBJ2-1; no firm D call. Germline values: CDR1 SQVTM, CDR2 ANQGSEA. This CDR3 has 8 amino acids. Trimming shortened V by 7 bases and J by 9 bases, and 4 bases separated the two germline ends.

The CDR3 protein is CASRVGTPQYF. CDR3 DNA sequence: TGTGCCAGCCGTGTCGGGACCCCGCAGTATTTT. This sequence joins TRBV2 and TRBJ2-3; D assignment may be TRBD1 or TRBD2 (5 bases each). V lost 8 bases and J lost 10, with 13 bases in between. CDR1 is SNHLY, CDR2 FYNNEI, per germline. The CDR3 sequence is 11 residues long.